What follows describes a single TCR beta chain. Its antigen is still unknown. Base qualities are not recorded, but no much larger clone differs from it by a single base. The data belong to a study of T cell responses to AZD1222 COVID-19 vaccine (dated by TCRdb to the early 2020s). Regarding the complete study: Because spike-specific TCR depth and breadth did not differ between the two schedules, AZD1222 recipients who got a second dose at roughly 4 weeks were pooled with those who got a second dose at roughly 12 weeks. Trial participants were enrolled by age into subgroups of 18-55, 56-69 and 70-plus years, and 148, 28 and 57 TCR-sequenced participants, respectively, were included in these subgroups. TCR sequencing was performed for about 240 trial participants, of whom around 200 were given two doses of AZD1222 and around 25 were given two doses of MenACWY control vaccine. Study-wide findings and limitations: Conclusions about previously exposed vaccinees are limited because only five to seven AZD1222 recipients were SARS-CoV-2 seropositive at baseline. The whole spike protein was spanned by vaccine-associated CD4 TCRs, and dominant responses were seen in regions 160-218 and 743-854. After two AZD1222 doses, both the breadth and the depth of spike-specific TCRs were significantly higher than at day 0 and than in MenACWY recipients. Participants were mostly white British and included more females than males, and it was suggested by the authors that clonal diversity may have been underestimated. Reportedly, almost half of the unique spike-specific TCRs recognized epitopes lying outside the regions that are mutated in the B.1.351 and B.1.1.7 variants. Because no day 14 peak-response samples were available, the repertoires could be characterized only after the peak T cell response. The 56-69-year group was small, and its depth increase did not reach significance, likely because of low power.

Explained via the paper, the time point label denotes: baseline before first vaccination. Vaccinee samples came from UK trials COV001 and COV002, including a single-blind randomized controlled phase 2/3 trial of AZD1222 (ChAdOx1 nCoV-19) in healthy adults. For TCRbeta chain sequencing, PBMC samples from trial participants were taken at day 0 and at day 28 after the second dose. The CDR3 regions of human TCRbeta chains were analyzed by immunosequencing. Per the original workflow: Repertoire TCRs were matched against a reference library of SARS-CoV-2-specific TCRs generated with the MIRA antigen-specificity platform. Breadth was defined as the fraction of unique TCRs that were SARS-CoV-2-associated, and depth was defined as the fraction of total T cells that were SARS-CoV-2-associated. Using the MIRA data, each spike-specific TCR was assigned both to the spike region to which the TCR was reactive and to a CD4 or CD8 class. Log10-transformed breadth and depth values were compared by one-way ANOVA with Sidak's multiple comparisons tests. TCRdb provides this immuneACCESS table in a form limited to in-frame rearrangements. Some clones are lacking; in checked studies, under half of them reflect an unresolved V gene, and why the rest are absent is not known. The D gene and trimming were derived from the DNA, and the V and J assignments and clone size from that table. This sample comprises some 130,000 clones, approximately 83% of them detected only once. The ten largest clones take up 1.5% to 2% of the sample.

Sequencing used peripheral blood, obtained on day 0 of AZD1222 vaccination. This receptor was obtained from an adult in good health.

The DNA sequence is as follows: TGCGCCAGCAGCTTGGATTCGGGAGTTCGGGGCTACACCTTC. Its coded protein is CASSLDSGVRGYTF. The chain is assembled from TRBV5-1 and TRBJ1-2, with the D gene call left open. V and J lose 0 bases and 8 bases, and a span of 14 bases separates them. The germline V gene sets CDR1 to SGHRS and CDR2 to YFSETQ. The CDR3 spans 14 residues, from the cysteine through the phenylalanine. Left in the record is the CDR3 DNA by itself, 42 bases read in frame from the first base.